This TCR beta chain was identified in a study of T-cell reconstitution after alpha-beta-depleted transplantation in children. The TCRbeta library incorporated unique molecular identifiers. TCRdb ran MiXCR on the PCR reads and lists one entry per CDR3 protein. Of 70,000 to 95,000 distinct CDR3 sequences in the sample, 10% to 15% were seen once. This CDR3 is built from 14 residues. Trimming took off 2 bases at V and 0 bases at J, with 4 bases between the two ends. Looked up from germline, CDR1 is SGHTA and CDR2 is FQGNSA. This clonotype occurred many times. This sequence originates from a human donor who donated a stem cell graft to a child with inherited bone marrow failure. The rearrangement links TRBV7-2 to TRBJ2-2; unclear D gene. Sequenced here: PBMCs from the stem cell graft donor, sampled from the stem cell graft. The CDR3 region has the DNA TGTGCCAGCAGCTTAAATCCGAACACCGGGGAGCTGTTTTTT. Translated, it gives CASSLNPNTGELFF.